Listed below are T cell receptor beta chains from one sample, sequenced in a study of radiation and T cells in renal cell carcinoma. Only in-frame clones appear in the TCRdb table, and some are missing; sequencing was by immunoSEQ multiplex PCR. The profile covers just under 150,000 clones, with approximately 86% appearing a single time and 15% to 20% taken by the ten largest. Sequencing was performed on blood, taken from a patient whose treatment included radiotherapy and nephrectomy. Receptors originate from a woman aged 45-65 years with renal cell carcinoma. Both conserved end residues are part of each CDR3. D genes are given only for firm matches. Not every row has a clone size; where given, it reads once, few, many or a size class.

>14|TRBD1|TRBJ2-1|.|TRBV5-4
CASSSGQGVNEQFF
TGTGCCAGCAGCTCGGGACAGGGGGTCAATGAGCAGTTCTTC
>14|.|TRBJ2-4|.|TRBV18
CASSPTRDPNIQYF
TGTGCCAGCTCACCAACCAGGGATCCAAACATTCAGTACTTC
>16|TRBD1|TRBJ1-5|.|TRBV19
CASSPHRGDSNQPQHF
TGTGCCAGTAGCCCCCACAGGGGCGATTCCAATCAGCCCCAGCATTTT
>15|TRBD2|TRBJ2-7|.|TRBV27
CASSFGREASYEQYF
TGTGCCAGCAGTTTCGGGCGGGAGGCCTCCTACGAGCAGTACTTC
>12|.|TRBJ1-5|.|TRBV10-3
CAISESQRPQHF
TGTGCCATCAGTGAATCCCAGCGGCCCCAGCATTTT
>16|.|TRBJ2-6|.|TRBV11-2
CASSSRLASGANVLTF
TGTGCCAGCAGCTCCAGGCTAGCGTCTGGGGCCAACGTCCTGACTTTC
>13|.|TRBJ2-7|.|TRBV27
CASSLTQWSEQYF
TGTGCCAGCAGTTTAACGCAGTGGAGCGAGCAGTACTTC
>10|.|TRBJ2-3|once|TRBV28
CASGRDTQYF
TGTGCCAGCGGAAGGGATACGCAGTATTTT
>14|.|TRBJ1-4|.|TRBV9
CASSLTGTNEKLFF
TGTGCCAGCAGCCTTACAGGGACTAATGAAAAACTGTTTTTT
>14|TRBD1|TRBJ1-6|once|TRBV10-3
CAISEQGANSPLHF
TGTGCCATCAGTGAGCAGGGGGCCAATTCACCCCTCCACTTT
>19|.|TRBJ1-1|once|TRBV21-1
CASSYHPVYARGQDTEAFF
TGTGCCAGCAGTTACCACCCCGTTTATGCCAGGGGGCAGGACACTGAAGCTTTCTTT
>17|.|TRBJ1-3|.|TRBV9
CASSVAPLKSSGNTIYF
TGTGCCAGCAGCGTAGCCCCGTTAAAGAGCTCTGGAAACACCATATATTTT
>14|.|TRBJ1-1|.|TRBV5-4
CASSPAGGNTEAFF
TGTGCCAGCAGCCCCGCCGGGGGCAACACTGAAGCTTTCTTT
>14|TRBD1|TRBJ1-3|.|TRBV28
CASSGTGTGNTIYF
TGTGCCAGCAGCGGGACAGGGACTGGAAACACCATATATTTT
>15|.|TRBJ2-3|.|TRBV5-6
CASSLNPAATDTQYF
TGTGCCAGCAGCTTGAACCCGGCCGCCACAGATACGCAGTATTTT
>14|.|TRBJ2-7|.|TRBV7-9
CASSLDRVTYEQYF
TGTGCCAGCAGCTTAGACAGGGTGACCTACGAGCAGTACTTC
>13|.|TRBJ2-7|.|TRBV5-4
CASSPPGTYEQYF
TGTGCCAGCAGCCCACCGGGGACCTACGAGCAGTACTTC
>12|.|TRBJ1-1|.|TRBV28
CASKALSGVAFF
TGTGCCAGCAAGGCCTTGTCTGGTGTAGCTTTCTTT
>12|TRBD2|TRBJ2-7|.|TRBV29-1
CSAGFSGSEQYF
TGCAGCGCGGGTTTCAGCGGGAGCGAGCAGTACTTC
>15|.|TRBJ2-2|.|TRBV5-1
CASRAEGINTGELFF
TGCGCCAGCAGAGCGGAGGGCATAAACACCGGGGAGCTGTTTTTT
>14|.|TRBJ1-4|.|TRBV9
CASSVEGTDEKLFF
TGTGCCAGCAGCGTAGAGGGGACCGACGAAAAACTGTTTTTT
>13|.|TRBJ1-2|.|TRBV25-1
CASSLGTAGGYTF
TGTGCCAGCAGCCTCGGGACGGCCGGGGGCTACACCTTC
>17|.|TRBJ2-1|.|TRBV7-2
CASSLDAVGGPGTEQFF
TGTGCCAGCAGCTTAGACGCGGTCGGGGGGCCGGGGACAGAGCAGTTCTTC
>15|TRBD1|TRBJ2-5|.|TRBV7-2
CASSLASGGVETQYF
TGTGCCAGCAGCTTAGCGTCAGGGGGAGTTGAGACCCAGTACTTC
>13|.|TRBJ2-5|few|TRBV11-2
CASSFSREETQYF
TGTGCCAGCAGCTTTTCCAGAGAAGAGACCCAGTACTTC
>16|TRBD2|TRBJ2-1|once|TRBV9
CASSVELAGGYNEQFF
TGTGCCAGCAGCGTAGAACTAGCGGGAGGATACAATGAGCAGTTCTTC
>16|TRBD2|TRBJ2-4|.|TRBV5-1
CASSLLAGGPRDIQYF
TGCGCCAGCAGTTTACTAGCGGGGGGGCCGAGAGACATTCAGTACTTC
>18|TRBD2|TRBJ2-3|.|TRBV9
CASSVELAGGISTDTQYF
TGTGCCAGCAGCGTAGAACTAGCGGGGGGAATTAGCACAGATACGCAGTATTTT
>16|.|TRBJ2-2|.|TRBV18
CASSPQGSANTGELFF
TGTGCCAGCTCACCACAAGGTAGCGCTAACACCGGGGAGCTGTTTTTT
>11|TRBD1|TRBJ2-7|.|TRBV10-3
CAISGDSEQYF
TGTGCCATCAGTGGGGACAGCGAGCAGTACTTC
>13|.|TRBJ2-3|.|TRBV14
CASSPNFRDTQYF
TGTGCCAGCAGCCCTAATTTTCGAGATACGCAGTATTTT
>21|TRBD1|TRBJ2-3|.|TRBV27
CASSLTPTGGAGYISTDTQYF
TGTGCCAGCAGCCTCACACCGACAGGGGGCGCCGGGTATATTAGCACAGATACGCAGTATTTT
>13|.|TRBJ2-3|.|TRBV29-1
CSVPGLSTDTQYF
TGCAGCGTACCGGGACTCAGCACAGATACGCAGTATTTT
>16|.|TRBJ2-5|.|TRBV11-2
CASSLVASPSIETQYF
TGTGCCAGCAGCTTAGTCGCCTCTCCAAGCATTGAGACCCAGTACTTC
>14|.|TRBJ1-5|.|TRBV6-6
CASSYLGSRQPQHF
TGTGCCAGCAGTTACTTGGGATCTCGTCAGCCCCAGCATTTT
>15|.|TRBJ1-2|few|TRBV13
CASSPVPWFLGGYTF
TGTGCCAGCAGCCCGGTTCCCTGGTTCTTAGGTGGCTACACCTTC
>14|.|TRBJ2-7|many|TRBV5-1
CASSLDRGLYEQYF
TGCGCCAGCAGCTTGGACAGGGGACTCTACGAGCAGTACTTC
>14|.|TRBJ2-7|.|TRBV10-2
CASSRGKTGDEQYF
TGCGCCAGCAGCCGAGGGAAGACGGGGGACGAGCAGTACTTC
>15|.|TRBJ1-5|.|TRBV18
CASSPDRNSNQPQHF
TGTGCCAGCTCACCCGACCGTAATAGCAATCAGCCCCAGCATTTT
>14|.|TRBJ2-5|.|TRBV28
CASSLAGHRETQYF
TGTGCCAGCAGCTTGGCCGGGCACCGGGAGACCCAGTACTTC
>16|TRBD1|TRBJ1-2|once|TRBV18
CASSADRGQGGYGYTF
TGTGCCAGCTCCGCGGACAGGGGGCAAGGAGGCTATGGCTACACCTTC
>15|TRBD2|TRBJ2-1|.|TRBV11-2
CASSQLAGAPGEQFF
TGTGCCAGCAGCCAACTAGCGGGAGCCCCGGGTGAGCAGTTCTTC
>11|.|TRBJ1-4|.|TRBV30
CAWSVVEKLFF
TGTGCCTGGAGTGTAGTCGAAAAACTGTTTTTT
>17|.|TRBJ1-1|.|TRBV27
CASSPIFPEGLDTEAFF
TGTGCCAGCAGTCCCATATTCCCCGAGGGGCTGGATACTGAAGCTTTCTTT
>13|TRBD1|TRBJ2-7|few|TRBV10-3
CAINQGASTEQYF
TGTGCCATCAACCAGGGGGCGAGTACCGAGCAGTACTTC
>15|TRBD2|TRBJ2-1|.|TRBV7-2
CASSRLAGGDNEQFF
TGTGCCAGCAGCCGACTAGCGGGAGGGGACAATGAGCAGTTCTTC
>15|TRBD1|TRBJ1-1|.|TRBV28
CASSRPTGGNTEAFF
TGTGCCAGCAGTCGTCCGACAGGGGGCAACACTGAAGCTTTCTTT
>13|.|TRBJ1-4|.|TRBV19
CASSISPGEKLFF
TGTGCCAGTAGTATCTCGCCTGGGGAAAAACTGTTTTTT